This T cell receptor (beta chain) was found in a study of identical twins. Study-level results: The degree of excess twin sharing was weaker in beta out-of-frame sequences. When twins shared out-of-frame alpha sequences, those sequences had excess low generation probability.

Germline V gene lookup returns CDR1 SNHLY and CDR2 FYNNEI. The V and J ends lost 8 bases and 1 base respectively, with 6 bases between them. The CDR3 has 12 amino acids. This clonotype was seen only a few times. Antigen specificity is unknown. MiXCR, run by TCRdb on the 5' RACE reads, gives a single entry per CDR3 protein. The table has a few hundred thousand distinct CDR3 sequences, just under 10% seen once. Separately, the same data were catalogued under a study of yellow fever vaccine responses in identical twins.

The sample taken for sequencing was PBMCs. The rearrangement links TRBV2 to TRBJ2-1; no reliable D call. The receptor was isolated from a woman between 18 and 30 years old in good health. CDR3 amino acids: CASGESYNEQFF. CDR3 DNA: TGTGCCAGCGGGGAATCCTACAATGAGCAGTTCTTC.